These 22 T cell receptor beta chains came from one sample sequenced in a study of identical twins. TCRdb re-analysed the 5' RACE reads in MiXCR, keeping a single row per CDR3 protein. The table has roughly 710,000 distinct CDR3 sequences, 5.5% to 7.5% seen once. The sample was naive T cells sorted from blood. The origin of the receptors is a man between 18 and 29 years old in good health.

This clonotype was seen more than once but under ten times. The V and J genes are TRBV20-1 and TRBJ2-1; maybe TRBD1 (5 bases). The V and J ends lost 6 bases and 5 bases respectively, with 14 bases between them. The CDR3 contains 13 residues. Germline loops: CDR1 DFQATT, CDR2 SNEGSKA (reference sequence). The CDR3 here is CSASVGLNNEQFF. CDR3 nucleotides: TGCAGTGCGAGCGTGGGGCTGAACAATGAGCAGTTCTTC.

This chain connects TRBV2 to TRBJ2-1, with D possibly being TRBD1 (6 bases). The CDR3 covers 16 residues. The V end lost 7 bases, the J end lost 0 bases, and 16 bases lay between the germline ends. Germline V gives CDR1 SNHLY, CDR2 FYNNEI. CDR3 nucleotides: TGTGCCAGCACCCGAGGGCCAGGGGCCTCCTACAATGAGCAGTTCTTC. Its translation is CASTRGPGASYNEQFF.

This clonotype was counted ten times or more. V and J are TRBV5-1 and TRBJ2-2; TRBD1 matches 7 bases. Germline CDR1 reads SGHRS; CDR2 reads YFSETQ. V was clipped by 0 bases and J by 5 bases; unmatched bases: 4. The CDR3 totals 15 residues. Written as DNA, the CDR3 is TGCGCCAGCAGCTTGGTCCCGGACAGGACCGGGGAGCTGTTTTTT. The encoded protein is CASSLVPDRTGELFF. Drawing the rest from reference TRBV5-1 and TRBJ2-2, the complete variable domain is KAGVTQTPRYLIKTRGQQVTLSCSPISGHRSVSWYQQTPGQGLQFLFEYFSETQRNKGNFPGRFSGRQFSNSRSEMNVSTLELGDSALYLCASSLVPDRTGELFFGEGSRLTVL.

This clonotype was picked up a small number of times. This CDR3 reads CATSDSAGPYGYTF. The DNA of the CDR3 is TGTGCCACCAGTGATTCGGCTGGTCCGTATGGCTACACCTTC. The genes are TRBV24-1 and TRBJ1-2, with unresolved D. Trimming shortened V by 2 bases and J by 5 bases, and 11 bases separated the two germline ends. The V gene's germline CDR1 is KGHDR and CDR2 SFDVKD. The CDR3 extends over 14 amino acids.

The CDR3 sequence is CASTDDRTDLYGYTF. Here the CDR3 DNA reads TGTGCCAGCACCGACGACCGGACAGACCTCTATGGCTACACCTTC. V usage is TRBV3-1 and J usage is TRBJ1-2; maybe TRBD1 (6 bases). Germline V gene data show CDR1 as LGHDT and CDR2 as YNNKEL (reference sequence). The CDR3 is 15 residues long. V lost 7 bases, J lost 4 bases, and 19 bases lay in between.

This clonotype turned up a few times. The genes are TRBV30 and TRBJ2-7; 8 nucleotides match TRBD1. The CDR3 loop spans 12 amino acids. Germline CDR1 and CDR2: GTSNPN and SVGIG (reference sequence). The V gene end was trimmed by 4 bases and the J gene end by 4 bases; junction bases not matched to a gene: 3. The CDR3 region is CAWTGGAYEQYF. CDR3 DNA: TGTGCCTGGACAGGGGGCGCTTACGAGCAGTACTTC.

The J gene is TRBJ1-4, the V gene TRBV7-9; D remains unclear. CDR3 length: 13 amino acids. Germline loops: CDR1 SEHNR, CDR2 FQNEAQ (reference sequence). With 7 bases removed from V and 6 bases from J, the gap between germline ends came to 12 bases. The CDR3 DNA follows: TGTGCCAGCACCTGGAATGGATATGAAAAACTGTTTTTT. This sequence encodes CASTWNGYEKLFF.

The rearrangement joins TRBV12-3 or TRBV12-4 to TRBJ1-5; 11 nucleotides line up with TRBD1. This CDR3 is built from 16 residues. The J segment lost 2 bases and the V segment lost 5 bases, leaving 5 bases of the junction unmatched. The CDR3 region is CASSTGQGDRNQPQHF. CDR3 coding DNA: TGTGCCAGCAGTACGGGACAGGGGGACCGCAATCAGCCCCAGCATTTT.

This clonotype appeared a few times. The J gene is TRBJ2-4, the V gene TRBV6-1; 7 nucleotides agree with TRBD2. Trimming at V came to 6 bases and at J to 9 bases, leaving 17 bases not matched to a gene. Germline V gene data show CDR1 as MNHNS and CDR2 as SASEGT. The length of the CDR3 is 16 residues. The CDR3: CASRQKRGPRWGIQYF. DNA for the CDR3: TGTGCCAGCAGACAGAAGCGGGGACCCAGGTGGGGCATTCAGTACTTC.

At least ten counts were recorded for this clonotype. The rearrangement uses TRBV29-1 and TRBJ2-2, with 15 nucleotides matching TRBD2. The CDR3 has 15 residues. With 6 bases clipped from V and 4 bases from J, the junction kept 3 bases outside the gene matches. Germline lookup yields CDR1 SQVTM and CDR2 ANQGSEA. CDR3 sequence (DNA): TGCAGCGTGGAGGGACTAGCGGGAGGCACCGGGGAGCTGTTTTTT. Translation: CSVEGLAGGTGELFF.

The chain recombines TRBV29-1 with TRBJ2-6, with no clear D. The CDR3 runs 13 residues. Trimming took 1 base from V and 0 from J, leaving 1 base between them. CDR1 is SQVTM and CDR2 is ANQGSEA in the germline V gene. CDR3 sequence: CSVEASGANVLTF. CDR3 nucleotides: TGCAGCGTTGAAGCCTCTGGGGCCAACGTCCTGACTTTC.

This clonotype has only a few counts. In DNA, the CDR3 is TGTGCCAGCAGCTTAAGGGGAGACAGGGCCACAGATACGCAGTATTTT. Its protein is CASSLRGDRATDTQYF. V and J are TRBV7-8 and TRBJ2-3; 7 bases align to TRBD1. Unmatched junction bases numbered 7, after V lost 2 bases and J lost 2 bases. The length of the CDR3 is 16 residues. Germline CDR1 reads SGHVS; CDR2 reads FQNEAQ.

The V gene is TRBV9, the J gene TRBJ2-7, with TRBD1 matching 8 bases. The CDR3 has 14 residues. With 0 bases clipped from V and 5 bases from J, the junction kept 4 bases outside the gene matches. Germline CDR1 and CDR2: SGDLS and YYNGEE. The CDR3 bases are TGTGCCAGCAGCGTAGAGGACAGGGCCCACGAGCAGTACTTC. This encodes CASSVEDRAHEQYF.

This clonotype was picked up many times. The chain employs TRBV12-3 or TRBV12-4 and TRBJ2-6, with 7 positions matching TRBD1. V lost 4 bases, J lost 0 bases, and 3 bases stayed unmatched. The CDR3 consists of 16 residues. CDR3 sequence: CASSSGDSSGANVLTF. The DNA of the CDR3 is TGTGCCAGCAGTTCCGGGGACAGCTCTGGGGCCAACGTCCTGACTTTC.

V and J are TRBV3-1 and TRBJ1-1; D possibly corresponds to TRBD1 (6 bases). The length of the CDR3 is 14 residues. V was cut by 6 bases and J by 1 base, with 12 bases left in between. The germline CDR1 and CDR2 sequences are LGHDT and YNNKEL (reference sequence). The CDR3 DNA sequence: TGTGCCAGCAGAGCAGGGGTATGGAACACTGAAGCTTTCTTT. Its translation is CASRAGVWNTEAFF.

There are many counts of this clonotype. The chain is built from TRBV7-3 and TRBJ2-1; D could derive from TRBD1 or TRBD2 (6 bases each). Trimming cost V 5 bases and J 5 bases, with 16 bases left between them. Germline CDR1 SGHTA, CDR2 FQGTGA. The CDR3 totals 15 residues. CDR3 residues: CASSQGRGRHNEQFF. In nucleotides, the CDR3 is TGTGCCAGCAGCCAGGGGCGGGGAAGGCACAATGAGCAGTTCTTC. Combining the CDR3 with reference TRBV7-3 and TRBJ2-1 gives the whole variable domain GAGVSQTPSNKVTEKGKYVELRCDPISGHTALYWYRQSLGQGPEFLIYFQGTGAADDSGLPNDRFFAVRPEGSVSTLKIQRTERGDSAVYLCASSQGRGRHNEQFFGPGTRLTVL.

This clonotype appeared many times. Written as DNA, the CDR3 is TGCGCCAGCAGCTTGATGGAGGGTTCCTACAATGAGCAGTTCTTC. Protein: CASSLMEGSYNEQFF. V usage is TRBV5-1 and J usage is TRBJ2-1; D may be TRBD2 (6 bases). V lost 1 base and J 1 base, leaving 9 bases between the germline ends. The CDR3 is made up of 15 amino acids. The germline gives CDR1 SGHRS, CDR2 YFSETQ.

V usage is TRBV30 and J usage is TRBJ2-1; possibly TRBD2 for D (6 bases). This CDR3 is built from 13 residues. The V gene's germline CDR1 is GTSNPN and CDR2 SVGIG (reference sequence). The V end lost 1 base, the J end lost 8 bases, and 12 bases lay between the germline ends. CDR3 DNA: TGTGCCTGGAGTGCGACTAGTGTCTATGAGCAGTTCTTC. It translates to CAWSATSVYEQFF.

This clonotype was seen repeatedly, ten times or more. This chain joins TRBV29-1 and TRBJ2-5, with 9 bases that match TRBD2. J lost 3 bases, V lost 6 bases, and 5 bases had no gene match. Germline loops: CDR1 SQVTM, CDR2 ANQGSEA. The CDR3 loop spans 13 amino acids. CDR3 nucleotide sequence: TGCAGCGTGGCGGGACTAGCTAAAGAGACCCAGTACTTC. The encoded protein is CSVAGLAKETQYF.

This clonotype was observed a few times. The chain recombines TRBV5-1 with TRBJ2-5; tentatively, D is TRBD1 (6 bases). The germline V gene has CDR1 SGHRS and CDR2 YFSETQ. The CDR3 loop spans 12 amino acids. Trimming took 8 bases from V and 5 from J, leaving 13 bases between them. The CDR3: CASKDRTETQYF. The CDR3 region has the DNA TGCGCCAGTAAAGACAGGACGGAGACCCAGTACTTC.

The chain is built from TRBV25-1 and TRBJ1-1, with D possibly matching TRBD1 (6 bases). There are 15 residues in the CDR3. V was pared by 5 bases and J by 8 bases, with 21 bases between. CDR1 MGHDK and CDR2 SYGVNS come from the germline V gene. The CDR3 DNA follows: TGTGCCAGCAGTCAAGGGGGACTGGCGAACGCCGAAGCTTTCTTT. Its translation: CASSQGGLANAEAFF. The whole variable domain, filled in from reference TRBV25-1 and TRBJ1-1, reads EADIYQTPRYLVIGTGKKITLECSQTMGHDKMYWYQQDPGMELHLIHYSYGVNSTEKGDLSSESTVSRIRTEHFPLTLESARPSHTSQYLCASSQGGLANAEAFFGQGTRLTVV.

This clonotype was counted at least ten times. The chain links TRBV4-2 to TRBJ2-7; D possibly corresponds to TRBD1 (7 bases). V gave up 0 bases and J gave up 6 bases, with 33 bases separating them. Germline CDR1 and CDR2: LGHNA and YNFKEQ. The CDR3 sequence is 21 residues long. The CDR3 is CASSQETGTAMEGGKMREQYF. The CDR3 DNA reads TGTGCCAGCAGCCAAGAAACCGGGACAGCCATGGAGGGCGGAAAAATGCGCGAGCAGTACTTC.